Each of the 23 T cell receptor beta chains below was sequenced from the same sample in a study of OX40 agonist ivuxolimab in advanced cancers. Library preparation employed the immunoSEQ multiplex PCR assay. TCRdb limited this immuneACCESS table to in-frame rearrangements with V and J called. A share of clones is missing; checked studies link under half to unresolved V genes, and the rest is unexplained. The sample table records about 71,000 clones; 81% of these occur just once. The top ten clonotypes cover approximately 5% of the sample. Sequencing used CD4+ or CD8+ T cells sorted from blood, obtained in a trial of the OX40 agonist ivuxolimab. These receptors originate from an adult with an advanced solid tumor such as melanoma, head and neck, liver or kidney cancer.

This chain joins TRBV7-2 and TRBJ1-1, with a tentative D call TRBD1 (6 bases). This CDR3 comprises 14 residues. Deletions cut 5 bases from V and 0 bases from J, with 10 bases between. The germline gives CDR1 SGHTA, CDR2 FQGNSA. This CDR3 reads CASSRGLMNTEAFF. The CDR3, as DNA: TGTGCCAGCAGCCGGGGGCTAATGAACACTGAAGCTTTCTTT. Filled out from reference TRBV7-2 and TRBJ1-1, the complete variable domain reads GAGVSQSPSNKVTEKGKDVELRCDPISGHTALYWYRQSLGQGLEFLIYFQGNSAPDKSGLPSDRFSAERTGGSVSTLTIQRTQQEDSAVYLCASSRGLMNTEAFFGQGTRLTVV.

This chain joins TRBV18 and TRBJ1-5, with a tentative D call TRBD1 (6 bases). The CDR3 spans 17 residues. V lost 2 bases and J 1 base, leaving 15 bases between the germline ends. The V gene's germline CDR1 is KGHSH and CDR2 LQKENI. CDR3 DNA: TGTGCCAGCTCACCAAGGGGCAGGGGCGCGAGCAATCAGCCCCAGCATTTT. Amino acid sequence: CASSPRGRGASNQPQHF.

The chain employs TRBV6-5 and TRBJ2-7; tentative D call: TRBD2 (7 bases). V was clipped by 6 bases and J by 2 bases, with 17 bases between them. CDR3 length equals 15 residues. Germline V gene lookup returns CDR1 MNHEY and CDR2 SVGAGI. The CDR3 sequence is CASSHGEGGAYEQYF. For the CDR3, the DNA is TGTGCCAGCAGCCACGGGGAGGGGGGGGCCTACGAGCAGTACTTC.

V and J are TRBV10-3 and TRBJ2-4; the D is unclear. This CDR3 has 12 residues. V lost 2 bases and J lost 13, with 12 bases in between. Per the germline V gene, CDR1 is ENHRY and CDR2 is SYGVKD. The DNA of the CDR3 is TGTGCCATCAGTGAGCCGTCGGGCCTACAGTACTTC. Protein: CAISEPSGLQYF.

V gene TRBV18 combines with J gene TRBJ1-2; D is uncertain. There are 13 residues in the CDR3. The germline V gene has CDR1 KGHSH and CDR2 LQKENI. V lost 3 bases and J 4 bases, leaving 9 bases between the germline ends. Here the CDR3 reads CASSPERSYGYTF. As DNA, the CDR3 is TGTGCCAGCTCACCTGAACGGAGCTATGGCTACACCTTC.

V is TRBV6-6 and J is TRBJ2-3; 8 bases map to TRBD2. The CDR3 runs 16 residues. V lost 2 bases, J lost 0 bases, and 4 bases stayed unmatched. Germline lookup yields CDR1 MNHNY and CDR2 SVGAGI (reference sequence). The CDR3 is CASSYRRGASTDTQYF. The CDR3, as DNA: TGTGCCAGCAGTTACCGGCGGGGGGCCAGCACAGATACGCAGTATTTT.

The chain links TRBV6-1 to TRBJ1-3; unclear D gene. The CDR3 sequence is 19 residues long. Looked up from germline, CDR1 is MNHNS and CDR2 is SASEGT. V dropped 2 bases and J dropped 3 bases, with 23 bases sitting between them. Here the CDR3 DNA reads TGTGCCAGCAGTGAACGGGTTTGGGCAATTCGCGTTAGTGGAAACACCATATATTTT. Translated: CASSERVWAIRVSGNTIYF.

The V gene is TRBV21-1, the J gene TRBJ1-5; the table names TRBD1, a call not compared with the DNA. TRBV21-1 is tagged as a pseudogene. This CDR3 region has 16 residues. CDR3 sequence reads: CASSTSTGCDNQPQHF. The CDR3 bases are TGTGCCAGCAGCACCTCAACAGGGTGCGACAATCAGCCCCAGCATTTT.

This chain connects TRBV5-1 to TRBJ2-3; 12 bases line up with TRBD2. Germline CDR1 is SGHRS and CDR2 is YFSETQ. The junction had 7 bases not matched to a gene; V was cut back by 1 base and J by 1 base. This CDR3 is built from 18 residues. CDR3 nucleotides: TGCGCCAGCAGCTTGTTCCTAGCGGGGGGGCGTGGCACAGATACGCAGTATTTT. Protein: CASSLFLAGGRGTDTQYF. Using reference TRBV5-1 and TRBJ2-3 for the parts outside the CDR3, the full variable domain is KAGVTQTPRYLIKTRGQQVTLSCSPISGHRSVSWYQQTPGQGLQFLFEYFSETQRNKGNFPGRFSGRQFSNSRSEMNVSTLELGDSALYLCASSLFLAGGRGTDTQYFGPGTRLTVL.

This clone was seen many times. This chain joins TRBV6-5 and TRBJ2-7; D is uncertain. The CDR3 is 15 amino acids. Germline CDR1 MNHEY, CDR2 SVGAGI. Trimming cost V 2 bases and J 0 bases, with 11 bases left between them. The CDR3, as DNA: TGTGCCAGCAGTTACGGGTACTCGAGCTCCTACGAGCAGTACTTC. Translation: CASSYGYSSSYEQYF.

The count of this clone is one. This chain links TRBV7-9 with TRBJ1-1, with 9 positions matching TRBD1. Germline CDR1 reads SEHNR; CDR2 reads FQNEAQ (reference sequence). This CDR3 contains 13 residues. V dropped 5 bases and J dropped 8; count of bases not matched to a gene: 6. CDR3 region: CASSRGTGSEAFF. CDR3 nucleotides: TGTGCCAGCAGCCGAGGGACAGGGTCGGAAGCTTTCTTT.

V is TRBV7-9 and J is TRBJ1-1; D remains unclear. The CDR3 runs 14 residues. The germline V and J ends were trimmed by 5 bases and 9 bases, with 19 bases remaining between them. Germline CDR1 reads SEHNR; CDR2 reads FQNEAQ (reference sequence). CDR3 in amino acids: CASSVIGSDYKAFF. The CDR3 nucleotides read TGTGCCAGCAGCGTTATCGGGTCGGACTATAAAGCTTTCTTT.

This chain's CDR3 is CASSQAGTSGAGSTDTQYF. CDR3 nucleotide sequence: TGCGCCAGCAGCCAAGCCGGGACTAGCGGGGCCGGTAGCACAGATACGCAGTATTTT. The rearrangement links TRBV4-1 to TRBJ2-3, with 13 bases matching TRBD2. The junction had 7 bases not matched to a gene; V was cut back by 1 base and J by 0 bases. This CDR3 comprises 19 residues. The germline V gene has CDR1 MGHRA and CDR2 YSYEKL.

The V gene is TRBV30, the J gene TRBJ1-1; D uncertain. The CDR3 is 11 residues long. Looked up from germline, CDR1 is GTSNPN and CDR2 is SVGIG (reference sequence). The V end lost 7 bases, the J end lost 1 base, and 7 bases lay between the germline ends. CDR3 nucleotides: TGTGCCTCATTGGAGAACACTGAAGCTTTCTTT. Protein sequence: CASLENTEAFF.

This clone appeared once. The chain couples TRBV7-9 to TRBJ2-2; a weak D match, TRBD1 (6 bases). Between the trimmed V and J ends, which lost 2 bases and 2 bases, there was a span of 15 bases. The germline CDR1 and CDR2 sequences are SEHNR and FQNEAQ (reference sequence). The CDR3 is 17 residues long. In DNA, the CDR3 is TGTGCCAGCAGCTTAACCCCCCAGGGGCTTAACACCGGGGAGCTGTTTTTT. Protein: CASSLTPQGLNTGELFF. Full variable domain (rest looked up from reference TRBV7-9 and TRBJ2-2): DTGVSQNPRHKITKRGQNVTFRCDPISEHNRLYWYRQTLGQGPEFLTYFQNEAQLEKSRLLSDRFSAERPKGSFSTLEIQRTEQGDSAMYLCASSLTPQGLNTGELFFGEGSRLTVL.

This sequence joins TRBV30 and TRBJ2-1; tentatively, D is TRBD2 (6 bases). Trimming removed 0 bases at V and 7 bases at J, with 10 bases between. Per germline, CDR1 GTSNPN and CDR2 SVGIG (reference sequence). The CDR3 spans 13 residues. The CDR3 here is CAWSVRRENEQFF. CDR3 sequence (DNA): TGTGCCTGGAGTGTACGGAGGGAGAATGAGCAGTTCTTC.

This sequence joins TRBV19 and TRBJ2-6, with D hard to call. The V and J ends lost 0 bases and 0 bases respectively, with 12 bases between them. Germline assignment: CDR1 LNHDA and CDR2 SQIVND (reference sequence). The CDR3 is 18 residues long. The chain's CDR3 is CASSIDLGQISGANVLTF. In DNA, the CDR3 is TGTGCCAGTAGTATAGATCTTGGCCAGATCTCTGGGGCCAACGTCCTGACTTTC.

The rearrangement joins TRBV4-1 to TRBJ2-3, with D perhaps matching TRBD2 (6 bases). This CDR3 has 16 amino acids. The germline CDR1 and CDR2 sequences are MGHRA and YSYEKL. V shed 1 base and J shed 2 bases, with 13 bases lying between them. The CDR3 bases are TGCGCCAGCAGCCAAGGTACTAGCAGAGACACAGATACGCAGTATTTT. Translation gives CASSQGTSRDTDTQYF.

This chain links TRBV27 with TRBJ1-2; tentative D call: TRBD1 (6 bases). Trimming pared 6 bases from V and 7 bases from J, leaving 15 bases between. The length of the CDR3 is 13 residues. CDR1 MNHEY and CDR2 SMNVEV come from the germline V gene (reference sequence). This CDR3 reads CASRYRAGGGYTF. The CDR3 DNA follows: TGTGCCAGCAGGTACAGGGCTGGAGGTGGCTACACCTTC.

The gene calls are TRBV5-4 and TRBJ1-1, with 9 positions matching TRBD1. Germline V gene sequence: CDR1 SGHNT, CDR2 YYREEE (reference sequence). The V segment lost 3 bases and the J segment 4 bases; nucleotides outside the gene matches: 4. This CDR3 contains 14 residues. The CDR3 DNA reads as TGTGCCAGCAGCTGGGACAGGGCAGGCACTGAAGCTTTCTTT. Its protein product is CASSWDRAGTEAFF.

The chain is built from TRBV29-1 and TRBJ1-5, with a tentative D call TRBD1 (6 bases). The germline CDR1 and CDR2 sequences are SQVTM and ANQGSEA. The ends were cut back, 3 bases at V and 7 bases at J, with 13 bases in the middle. The CDR3 runs to 13 residues. The CDR3 coding sequence is TGCAGCGTTGAGAGCGGGGGCGGCCAGCCCCAGCATTTT. Translation gives CSVESGGGQPQHF.

The V gene is TRBV6-1, the J gene TRBJ1-3; no clear D gene. V lost 4 bases and J 2 bases, leaving 15 bases between the germline ends. The CDR3 loop spans 16 amino acids. Germline lookup yields CDR1 MNHNS and CDR2 SASEGT. CDR3 in DNA: TGTGCCAGCAGTGCGGCTCACTATGGAACTGGAAACACCATATATTTT. This translates into CASSAAHYGTGNTIYF.

This rearrangement joins TRBV7-2 to TRBJ2-7; TRBD2 aligns across 8 bases. This CDR3 has 16 amino acids. Per the germline V gene, CDR1 is SGHTA and CDR2 is FQGNSA. V was clipped by 3 bases and J by 4 bases; unmatched bases: 11. CDR3 amino acids: CASSFQSGRGEYEQYF. Here the CDR3 DNA reads TGTGCCAGCAGCTTTCAAAGCGGGAGAGGGGAGTACGAGCAGTACTTC.